What follows is one T cell receptor beta chain and its context. Its cognate antigen is unknown. V shed 5 bases and J 5 bases; nucleotides not matched to a gene: 8. CDR3 length equals 15 residues. The germline V gene has CDR1 DFQATT and CDR2 SNEGSKA (reference sequence). As originally analysed: The study built a papillary thyroid cancer distant-metastasis classifier from CDR3 differences across clinicopathological groups. TCRdb ran MiXCR on the PCR reads. The V and J calls reflect TCRdb's pipeline rather than the authors' work. The data contain about 5,500 clones, roughly a third of them singletons. This sample stems from a study of metastatic and nonmetastatic thyroid tumors. Study overall: Samples came from malignant and benign thyroid patients, and repertoires were compared across blood and tumor or nodule tissue.

Overall study results and limits: Benign nodules reportedly had significantly lower TCR beta diversity than malignant thyroid tumors in blood and tumor.

Treatment of any kind had been given to no patient before thyroid surgery. The chain recombines TRBV20-1 with TRBJ2-1; 11 nucleotides align to TRBD2. The sequence came from a male donor with papillary thyroid cancer or a benign thyroid nodule (not recorded which). Some clones in this sample may be carry-over from other donors' samples. Sequencing was done on a sample of tumor tissue. CDR3 DNA: TGCAGTGCTGCCCGACTAGCGGGGTTAGACAATGAGCAGTTCTTC. As protein: CSAARLAGLDNEQFF.